These 2 T cell receptor beta chains came from one sample sequenced in a study of T-cell memory formation after mild COVID-19. TCRdb redid the calling of the 5' RACE reads with MiXCR, one entry per CDR3 protein. The sample has approximately 300,000 distinct CDR3 sequences, more than 15% seen once. Sequencing was carried out using PBMCs or a T cell subset sorted from them (not recorded which). Receptors originate from a man younger than 30 who had mild COVID-19 (a few samples of this study predate the infection). Cell type and time point are not known.

The V gene is TRBV15, the J gene TRBJ1-1, with D unresolved. V lost 5 bases and J 2 bases, leaving 18 bases between the germline ends. Germline V lookup: CDR1 LNHNV, CDR2 YYDKDF (reference sequence). The CDR3 runs 16 residues. CDR3 in amino acids: CATSSPREAPNTEAFF. The CDR3 nucleotides read TGTGCCACCAGCTCCCCTCGGGAGGCCCCAAACACTGAAGCTTTCTTT.

This clonotype was picked up a small number of times. This sequence joins TRBV11-3 and TRBJ2-3, with D hard to call. The V end lost 7 bases, the J end lost 6 bases, and 11 bases lay between the germline ends. The germline V gene encodes CDR1 SGHNT and CDR2 YENEEA. This CDR3 has 12 amino acids. The CDR3 protein is CASKGRADTQYF. The CDR3 bases are TGTGCCAGCAAGGGTCGAGCTGATACGCAGTATTTT.